This T cell receptor (beta chain) was captured by sequencing in a study of blood T cell repertoires in COVID-19. Within 2 weeks of study entry, exposed participants had contacted a PCR-confirmed or clinician-diagnosed COVID-19 case. As originally analysed: Estimation of nucleated cell counts was performed using reference gene primer amplification. TCRdb keeps only in-frame clones here, not all; method: immunoSEQ multiplex PCR. V and J calls and clone size come straight from that table; D and trimming were deduced from the DNA. The top ten clones hold around 0.86% of a sample with a few hundred thousand clones, 91% of them seen once. Germline values: CDR1 SGHTA, CDR2 FQGNSA. V was trimmed by 6 bases and J by 0 bases, leaving 6 bases between them. The CDR3 runs 13 residues.

This TCR derives from a woman in her thirties or forties who had been exposed to COVID-19. The sequenced material came from PBMCs or T cells enriched from blood (not recorded which). The chain joins TRBV7-2 to TRBJ1-5; D is uncertain. The DNA of the CDR3 is TGTGCCAGCAGGGCATATAGCAATCAGCCCCAGCATTTT. As protein: CASRAYSNQPQHF. The whole variable domain, filled in from reference TRBV7-2 and TRBJ1-5, reads GAGVSQSPSNKVTEKGKDVELRCDPISGHTALYWYRQSLGQGLEFLIYFQGNSAPDKSGLPSDRFSAERTGGSVSTLTIQRTQQEDSAVYLCASRAYSNQPQHFGDGTRLSIL.